This is a list of T cell receptor beta chains from one sample in a study of shared clonotypes between healthy human individuals. Sequenced by immunoSEQ multiplex PCR; TCRdb stores in-frame clones only, minus some. Seen here are fewer than 800,000 clones, about 91% observed once, and the top ten hold about a quarter. The sequencing sample was made of naive CD8+ T cells sorted from blood. Source of these receptors: a man younger than 40 in good health. Each CDR3 is given with its conserved first and last residue. A D gene is named only where the DNA matches it firmly. Size values are once, few and many counts, or a class for expanded clones, and some rows have none.

v_call: TRBV4-1; clone_size: -; j_call: TRBJ1-5; d_call: -; cdr3_nt: TGCGCCAGCAGCCAAGATCAAGGGGCGGAATATAGCAATCAGCCCCAGCATTTT; cdr3_aa: CASSQDQGAEYSNQPQHF
v_call: TRBV10-2; clone_size: -; j_call: TRBJ1-3; d_call: -; cdr3_nt: TGCGCCAGCAGTGAGGGACCGGGAGGAAACACCATATATTTT; cdr3_aa: CASSEGPGGNTIYF
v_call: TRBV19; clone_size: -; j_call: TRBJ2-5; d_call: -; cdr3_nt: TGTGCCAGTACCGAAAATAGCGGACAAGAGACCCAGTACTTC; cdr3_aa: CASTENSGQETQYF
v_call: TRBV5-5; clone_size: -; j_call: TRBJ2-7; d_call: TRBD1; cdr3_nt: TGTGCCAGCAGCCGAGATTTAGGACAGGGGTTAGGGCAGTACTTC; cdr3_aa: CASSRDLGQGLGQYF
v_call: TRBV7-9; clone_size: -; j_call: TRBJ2-6; d_call: -; cdr3_nt: TGTGCCAGCAGCAGCTGGGGCACTGGGGCCAACGTCCTGACTTTC; cdr3_aa: CASSSWGTGANVLTF
v_call: TRBV28; clone_size: -; j_call: TRBJ2-7; d_call: -; cdr3_nt: TGTGCCAGCACCTTAAGGGGGGTAAACGAGCAGTACTTC; cdr3_aa: CASTLRGVNEQYF
v_call: TRBV25-1; clone_size: -; j_call: TRBJ2-3; d_call: TRBD1; cdr3_nt: TGTGCCAGCGGATGGGACAGGGGGAGGGATACGCAGTATTTT; cdr3_aa: CASGWDRGRDTQYF
v_call: TRBV7-9; clone_size: -; j_call: TRBJ2-2; d_call: -; cdr3_nt: TGTGCCAGCAGCTCCCAATATCAGCGGAACCTGGGGACCGGGGAGCTGTTTTTT; cdr3_aa: CASSSQYQRNLGTGELFF
v_call: TRBV5-4; clone_size: -; j_call: TRBJ1-1; d_call: TRBD1; cdr3_nt: TGTGCCAGCAGCTTGGAGGTTGACAGGGGTGCTTTCTTT; cdr3_aa: CASSLEVDRGAFF
v_call: TRBV5-5; clone_size: -; j_call: TRBJ1-1; d_call: -; cdr3_nt: TGTGCCAGCAGCTTGGAGATCATCGATCAGGGAATGAACACTGAAGCTTTCTTT; cdr3_aa: CASSLEIIDQGMNTEAFF
v_call: TRBV6-5; clone_size: -; j_call: TRBJ1-1; d_call: TRBD1; cdr3_nt: TGTGCCAGCGCTCGACAGGGTTGGACTGAAGCTTTCTTT; cdr3_aa: CASARQGWTEAFF
v_call: TRBV9; clone_size: once; j_call: TRBJ2-1; d_call: -; cdr3_nt: TGTGCCAGCAGCGTAGGGTTTAGAAATGAGCAGTTCTTC; cdr3_aa: CASSVGFRNEQFF
v_call: TRBV5-5; clone_size: -; j_call: TRBJ2-7; d_call: TRBD1; cdr3_nt: TGTGCCAGCAGCATTTCGGACAGGGTACACGAGCAGTACTTC; cdr3_aa: CASSISDRVHEQYF
v_call: TRBV4-1; clone_size: -; j_call: TRBJ2-2; d_call: -; cdr3_nt: TGCGCCAGCAGCCAAGAGGGCAGGGAGAGTGGGTTCGCCGGGGAGCTGTTTTTT; cdr3_aa: CASSQEGRESGFAGELFF
v_call: TRBV6-5; clone_size: -; j_call: TRBJ2-3; d_call: -; cdr3_nt: TGTGCCAGCAGTCCCGGGGGCCCAGATACGCAGTATTTT; cdr3_aa: CASSPGGPDTQYF
v_call: TRBV7-2; clone_size: -; j_call: TRBJ2-5; d_call: TRBD1; cdr3_nt: TGTGCCAGCAGACCAGGGGGCGCGGAGACCCAGTACTTC; cdr3_aa: CASRPGGAETQYF
v_call: TRBV7-3; clone_size: -; j_call: TRBJ2-5; d_call: -; cdr3_nt: TGTGCCAGCAGCGCTAGCCCCCATGAGACCCAGTACTTC; cdr3_aa: CASSASPHETQYF
v_call: TRBV27; clone_size: -; j_call: TRBJ1-2; d_call: -; cdr3_nt: TGTGCCAGTTGCGGGTCTGCTAACTATGGCTACACCTTC; cdr3_aa: CASCGSANYGYTF
v_call: TRBV28; clone_size: once; j_call: TRBJ1-2; d_call: -; cdr3_nt: TGTGCCAGCAGTTCTTGGGACGGCCGGAGTGATGGCTACACCTTC; cdr3_aa: CASSSWDGRSDGYTF
v_call: TRBV7-9; clone_size: -; j_call: TRBJ2-5; d_call: -; cdr3_nt: TGTGCCAGCAGCTTCTCAGGGGAGACCCAGTACTTC; cdr3_aa: CASSFSGETQYF
v_call: TRBV5-1; clone_size: -; j_call: TRBJ1-2; d_call: TRBD1; cdr3_nt: TGCGCCAGCAGCCGGGACAGGGGGTCTCACCTTCTTTATGGCTACACCTTC; cdr3_aa: CASSRDRGSHLLYGYTF
v_call: TRBV7-9; clone_size: -; j_call: TRBJ2-7; d_call: TRBD1; cdr3_nt: TGTGCCAGCAGCCCGCAGGGGGCATACGAGCAGTACTTC; cdr3_aa: CASSPQGAYEQYF
v_call: TRBV6-5; clone_size: -; j_call: TRBJ2-1; d_call: TRBD1; cdr3_nt: TGTGCCAGCAGGACAGGGACAATGGCCAATGAGCAGTTCTTC; cdr3_aa: CASRTGTMANEQFF
v_call: TRBV27; clone_size: once; j_call: TRBJ2-7; d_call: -; cdr3_nt: TGTGCCAGCAGTTTATCATCCGGGGGAGTCTACGAGCAGTACTTC; cdr3_aa: CASSLSSGGVYEQYF
v_call: TRBV30; clone_size: once; j_call: TRBJ2-5; d_call: -; cdr3_nt: TGTGCCTGGAGTACCGGGTACCAAGAGACCCAGTACTTC; cdr3_aa: CAWSTGYQETQYF
v_call: TRBV28; clone_size: -; j_call: TRBJ2-5; d_call: -; cdr3_nt: TGTGCCAGCAGTTTGAGGGGGAGCTCATCCCTTCAAGAGACCCAGTACTTC; cdr3_aa: CASSLRGSSSLQETQYF
v_call: TRBV28; clone_size: -; j_call: TRBJ2-1; d_call: -; cdr3_nt: TGTGCCAGCAGACGTGACTTGTACAATGAGCAGTTCTTC; cdr3_aa: CASRRDLYNEQFF
v_call: TRBV7-9; clone_size: -; j_call: TRBJ1-3; d_call: -; cdr3_nt: TGTGCCAGCAGCGCGCCCGTCCCGGACTCTGGAAACACCATATATTTT; cdr3_aa: CASSAPVPDSGNTIYF
v_call: TRBV11-2; clone_size: -; j_call: TRBJ2-7; d_call: -; cdr3_nt: TGTGCCAGCAGTTCACAGGACTCCCCGGAACAGCACTTC; cdr3_aa: CASSSQDSPEQHF
v_call: TRBV27; clone_size: -; j_call: TRBJ2-2; d_call: TRBD2; cdr3_nt: TGTGCCAGCAGTTTTGGACTAGGGTCCGGGGAGCTGTTTTTT; cdr3_aa: CASSFGLGSGELFF
v_call: TRBV4-3; clone_size: -; j_call: TRBJ1-2; d_call: -; cdr3_nt: TGCGCCAGCAGCCGGGGGGGCACCCTACTGGGCTACACCTTC; cdr3_aa: CASSRGGTLLGYTF
v_call: TRBV7-9; clone_size: -; j_call: TRBJ2-5; d_call: TRBD2; cdr3_nt: TGTGCCAGCAGCGGACGATCCGGGACTAGTATCTTAGTGGAGACCCAGTACTTC; cdr3_aa: CASSGRSGTSILVETQYF
v_call: TRBV4-1; clone_size: -; j_call: TRBJ1-2; d_call: TRBD1; cdr3_nt: TGCGCCAGCAGCCAGGTCGGACAGGGGGCGAATGGCTACACCTTC; cdr3_aa: CASSQVGQGANGYTF
v_call: TRBV2; clone_size: -; j_call: TRBJ2-1; d_call: -; cdr3_nt: TGTGCCAGCAGTGACCCTGGTTATTCGGACAATGAGCAGTTCTTC; cdr3_aa: CASSDPGYSDNEQFF
v_call: TRBV9; clone_size: -; j_call: TRBJ2-1; d_call: TRBD2; cdr3_nt: TGTGCCAGCAGCGTAGGAGGGACTAGCGGATACAATGAGCAGTTCTTC; cdr3_aa: CASSVGGTSGYNEQFF
v_call: TRBV14; clone_size: -; j_call: TRBJ1-2; d_call: -; cdr3_nt: TGTGCCAGCAGCCCGATCCTCAACTATGGCTACACCTTC; cdr3_aa: CASSPILNYGYTF
v_call: TRBV28; clone_size: -; j_call: TRBJ2-7; d_call: -; cdr3_nt: TGTGCCAGCAGTTTACGATACGAGCAGTACTTC; cdr3_aa: CASSLRYEQYF
v_call: TRBV6-5; clone_size: -; j_call: TRBJ1-2; d_call: TRBD1; cdr3_nt: TGTGCCAGCAGTTACGATCCAGGGGGCGGCTATGGCTACACCTTC; cdr3_aa: CASSYDPGGGYGYTF
v_call: TRBV6-5; clone_size: -; j_call: TRBJ1-5; d_call: -; cdr3_nt: TGTGCCAGCAGTATGGGGGGCCGACAGCCCCAGCATTTT; cdr3_aa: CASSMGGRQPQHF
v_call: TRBV14; clone_size: -; j_call: TRBJ1-1; d_call: -; cdr3_nt: TGTGCCAGCAGCTCAACAGGCGGGGCTGAAGCTTTCTTT; cdr3_aa: CASSSTGGAEAFF
v_call: TRBV5-1; clone_size: -; j_call: TRBJ2-7; d_call: TRBD1; cdr3_nt: TGCGCCAGCAGCTTGGCCCCGACAGGGACCATCTACGAGCAGTACTTC; cdr3_aa: CASSLAPTGTIYEQYF
v_call: TRBV4-1; clone_size: -; j_call: TRBJ2-7; d_call: TRBD2; cdr3_nt: TGCGCCAGCAGCCAAGATTTCGCTAGCGGAGCCTACGAGCAGTACTTC; cdr3_aa: CASSQDFASGAYEQYF
v_call: TRBV27; clone_size: -; j_call: TRBJ2-7; d_call: -; cdr3_nt: TGTGCCAGCAGTTTAACCAGGGGCGAGCAGTACTTC; cdr3_aa: CASSLTRGEQYF